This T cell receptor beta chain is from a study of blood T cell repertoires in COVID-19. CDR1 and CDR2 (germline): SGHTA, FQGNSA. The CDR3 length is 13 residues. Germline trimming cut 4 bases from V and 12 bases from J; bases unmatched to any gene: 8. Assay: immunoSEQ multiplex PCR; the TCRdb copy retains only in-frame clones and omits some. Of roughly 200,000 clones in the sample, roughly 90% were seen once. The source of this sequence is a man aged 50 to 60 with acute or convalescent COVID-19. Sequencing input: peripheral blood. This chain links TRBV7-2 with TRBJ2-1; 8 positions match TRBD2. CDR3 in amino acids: CASSYEPSGGQFF. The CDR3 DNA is TGTGCCAGCAGCTACGAACCAAGCGGGGGGCAGTTCTTC.